The 14 T cell receptor beta chains given below trace back to one sample, sequenced in a study of OX40 agonist ivuxolimab in advanced cancers. Assay used: immunoSEQ multiplex PCR; TCRdb lists only in-frame clones, some missing. Among tens of thousands of clones listed, roughly 89% were seen once. The sequencing used CD4+ or CD8+ T cells sorted from blood, collected in a trial of the OX40 agonist ivuxolimab. Receptors were obtained from an adult with an advanced solid tumor such as melanoma, head and neck, liver or kidney cancer.

V and J are TRBV28 and TRBJ1-1; D remains ambiguous. V gave up 6 bases and J gave up 3 bases, with 11 bases separating them. The CDR3 covers 13 residues. The germline gives CDR1 MDHEN, CDR2 SYDVKM. This CDR3 reads CASRLDGYTEAFF. As DNA, the CDR3 is TGTGCCAGCAGACTGGACGGCTACACTGAAGCTTTCTTT. The variable domain in full, with the rest retrieved from reference TRBV28 and TRBJ1-1, is DVKVTQSSRYLVKRTGEKVFLECVQDMDHENMFWYRQDPGLGLRLIYFSYDVKMKEKGDIPEGYSVSREKKERFSLILESASTNQTSMYLCASRLDGYTEAFFGQGTRLTVV.

This chain links TRBV4-1 with TRBJ2-5, with 9 bases that match TRBD2. J gave up 1 base and V 1 base, and 4 bases lay outside the gene matches. The germline V gene has CDR1 MGHRA and CDR2 YSYEKL. There are 16 residues in the CDR3. The CDR3 DNA reads TGCGCCAGCAGCCAAGGGAGCGGGGGGTTCCAAGAGACCCAGTACTTC. Its protein is CASSQGSGGFQETQYF.

CDR3 in amino acids: CASSHTGANEKLFF. DNA for the CDR3: TGTGCCAGCAGCCATACAGGGGCGAATGAAAAACTGTTTTTT. V gene TRBV7-9 combines with J gene TRBJ1-4; 7 bases fit TRBD1. Germline-derived CDR1 and CDR2 are SEHNR and FQNEAQ (reference sequence). V lost 5 bases to trimming and J lost 5 bases; unmatched junction nucleotides: 5. The CDR3 length is 14 residues. The full variable domain, in which reference TRBV7-9 and TRBJ1-4 provide the parts outside the CDR3, is DTGVSQNPRHKITKRGQNVTFRCDPISEHNRLYWYRQTLGQGPEFLTYFQNEAQLEKSRLLSDRFSAERPKGSFSTLEIQRTEQGDSAMYLCASSHTGANEKLFFGSGTQLSVL.

The rearrangement uses TRBV28 and TRBJ2-1, with TRBD2 identical over 11 bases. The V segment lost 6 bases and the J segment 7 bases; nucleotides outside the gene matches: 11. Germline loops: CDR1 MDHEN, CDR2 SYDVKM. This CDR3 spans 16 amino acids. The CDR3 sequence: CASRIAGGGPKNEQFF. In DNA, the CDR3 is TGTGCCAGCAGAATAGCGGGGGGGGGACCGAAAAATGAGCAGTTCTTC.

This chain uses TRBV27 with TRBJ2-7; D is ambiguous. V lost 0 bases and J lost 3, with 6 bases in between. This CDR3 spans 13 amino acids. Germline values: CDR1 MNHEY, CDR2 SMNVEV (reference sequence). The CDR3 DNA follows: TGTGCCAGCAGTTTATCGAACTTCTACGAGCAGTACTTC. This sequence encodes CASSLSNFYEQYF.

The chain employs TRBV5-8 and TRBJ2-4; a weak D match, TRBD1 (5 bases). Germline V CDR1 and CDR2: SGHTS, YDEGEE. This CDR3 is 17 amino acids long. The V end was cut by 5 bases, the J end by 0 bases, with 18 bases between. The CDR3 DNA follows: TGTGCCAGCAGGAATCCTCAGGGCCCCATAGCCAAAAACATTCAGTACTTC. It encodes CASRNPQGPIAKNIQYF.

V is TRBV21-1 and J is TRBJ2-1; the table's D call, TRBD2, has no DNA check behind it. TRBV21-1 is a pseudogene locus. This CDR3 comprises 17 residues. As DNA, the CDR3 is TGTGCCAGCAGAACCAGCTTTAGACAAGAATTGGAGGATGAGCAGTTCTTC. Its protein product is CASRTSFRQELEDEQFF.

V and J are TRBV7-1 and TRBJ1-3; D possibly corresponds to TRBD1 (6 bases). TRBV7-1 is designated an ORF whose function remains uncertain. This CDR3 comprises 16 residues. V lost 4 bases, J lost 2 bases, and 15 bases lay in between. This chain's CDR3 is CASSLESGAAGNTIYF. The DNA of the CDR3 is TGTGCCAGCAGCTTAGAATCAGGGGCGGCTGGAAACACCATATATTTT.

The CDR3 DNA reads TGTGCCAGCAGCGTAGGGACTCCTGGAAACACCATATATTTT. Translated, it gives CASSVGTPGNTIYF. This chain uses TRBV9 with TRBJ1-3; D is unclear. The CDR3 is 14 residues long. With 0 bases removed from V and 2 bases from J, the gap between germline ends came to 6 bases. The germline V gene encodes CDR1 SGDLS and CDR2 YYNGEE.

This chain connects TRBV11-1 to TRBJ2-1; D call uncertain. Germline V CDR1 and CDR2: SGHAT, FQDESV (reference sequence). This CDR3 region has 14 residues. Trimming took off 5 bases at V and 4 bases at J, with 12 bases between the two ends. CDR3 sequence (DNA): TGTGCCAGCAGCCCAGCCGGGTTGTACAATGAGCAGTTCTTC. Encoded protein: CASSPAGLYNEQFF.

Comment on this clone: The junction departs from the called germline gene at one end, perhaps through a read error. The rearrangement joins TRBV7-7 to TRBJ1-6; D perhaps matches TRBD1 (6 bases). The CDR3 has 13 amino acids. The V gene's germline CDR1 is SSHAT and CDR2 FNYEAQ (reference sequence). The chain's CDR3 is CASSLNRASPLHF. The CDR3 nucleotides are TGTGCTAGCAGCTTAAACAGGGCATCACCCCTCCACTTT. The variable domain in full, with the rest retrieved from reference TRBV7-7 and TRBJ1-6, is GAGVSQSPRYKVTKRGQDVTLRCDPISSHATLYWYQQALGQGPEFLTYFNYEAQPDKSGLPSDRFSAERPEGSISTLTIQRTEQRDSAMYRCASSLNRASPLHFGNGTRLTVT.

The V call is TRBV10-3, the J call TRBJ2-5, with unresolved D. Germline values: CDR1 ENHRY, CDR2 SYGVKD. This CDR3 region has 14 residues. Trimming took 3 bases from V and 2 from J, leaving 10 bases between them. The CDR3 loop reads CAISEVPGQETQYF. CDR3 sequence (DNA): TGTGCCATCAGTGAAGTTCCGGGTCAAGAGACCCAGTACTTC.

DNA for the CDR3: TGTGCCAGCAGCCCCCTTGCGGCTCTCTCTGGAAACACCATATATTTT. This sequence encodes CASSPLAALSGNTIYF. The chain recombines TRBV7-8 with TRBJ1-3; D remains unclear. This CDR3 comprises 16 residues. From germline, CDR1 is SGHVS and CDR2 FQNEAQ. The germline V and J ends were trimmed by 5 bases and 0 bases, with 14 bases remaining between them.

The sample holds one count of this clone. This rearrangement joins TRBV9 to TRBJ2-7; no definite D call. Germline CDR1 SGDLS, CDR2 YYNGEE. Trimming pared 1 base from V and 3 bases from J, leaving 8 bases between. This CDR3 is built from 13 residues. The CDR3 here is CASSVTVNYEQYF. The CDR3 nucleotides read TGTGCCAGCAGCGTAACAGTCAACTACGAGCAGTACTTC.